This T cell receptor beta chain was sequenced for a study of shared clonotypes between healthy human individuals. Study in general: Donors consisted of a couple of women and a few men between 18 and 49. Study conclusions and caveats: Only blood was sampled, and tissue TCR repertoires likely differ from blood ones.

V shed 2 bases and J shed 2 bases, with 13 bases lying between them. Germline V lookup: CDR1 SGHRS, CDR2 YFSETQ. The CDR3 is 16 amino acids. Data came from immunoSEQ multiplex PCR; TCRdb stores just in-frame clones and leaves some out. The repertoire consists of fewer than 400,000 clones, with over 65% occurring once and the leading ten covering 10%. On this clone: The antigen is unknown.

A CD45RA+ naive subset and a CD45RA-negative memory subset were split from CD4+ cells. This TCR derives from a man aged 30-40 years in good health. This chain connects TRBV5-1 to TRBJ2-2; D could derive from TRBD1 or TRBD2 (5 bases each). The sequencing sample was made of memory CD4+ T cells sorted from blood. Stated subset: CD45RA-negative fraction. CDR3 DNA sequence: TGCGCCAGCAGCTTAAGAGGGGCCAGCAACACCGGGGAGCTGTTTTTT. Translating gives CASSLRGASNTGELFF.